Below are 9 T cell receptor beta chains sequenced from a single sample in a study of identical twins. TCRdb re-called the 5' RACE reads with MiXCR, one entry per CDR3 protein. The sample has hundreds of thousands of distinct CDR3 sequences; 6% to 6.5% are singletons. The sequenced sample was naive T cells sorted from blood. The receptor set was obtained from a man aged 18 to 29 in good health.

The chain uses TRBV7-6 and TRBJ2-5, with 8 bases fitting TRBD2. CDR1 and CDR2 from the germline V gene are SGHVS and FNYEAQ. The V gene end was trimmed by 11 bases and the J gene end by 4 bases; junction bases not matched to a gene: 12. This CDR3 comprises 14 residues. The CDR3, as DNA: TGTGCCTCCCATCCTAGCGCGGGGGGAGAGACCCAGTACTTC. Translation: CASHPSAGGETQYF.

This clonotype was counted many times. The chain links TRBV20-1 to TRBJ2-3; 8 positions match TRBD2. The germline V gene has CDR1 DFQATT and CDR2 SNEGSKA (reference sequence). CDR3 length equals 15 residues. The V gene end was trimmed by 5 bases and the J gene end by 1 base; junction bases not matched to a gene: 8. The CDR3 DNA is TGCAGTGCTTTGACCTGGCGGGAGGGCACAGATACGCAGTATTTT. Its translation is CSALTWREGTDTQYF.

This clonotype was counted a few times. V and J are TRBV6-5 and TRBJ2-1; 7 bases are shared with TRBD2. V trimming: 1 base; J trimming: 5 bases; junction bases outside the gene matches: 11. This CDR3 is built from 17 residues. Germline V CDR1 and CDR2: MNHEY, SVGAGI. CDR3 sequence reads: CASSYLATSANNNEQFF. The CDR3 nucleotides are TGTGCCAGCAGTTACTTGGCTACTAGCGCCAACAACAATGAGCAGTTCTTC.

This clonotype has at least ten counts. This rearrangement joins TRBV29-1 to TRBJ2-2, with 8 bases that match TRBD2. V was clipped by 1 base and J by 3 bases; unmatched bases: 1. This CDR3 has 14 amino acids. Germline V CDR1 and CDR2: SQVTM, ANQGSEA. The CDR3 nucleotides read TGCAGCGTTGAAGCGGGAGGGCACACCGGGGAGCTGTTTTTT. The encoded protein is CSVEAGGHTGELFF.

The CDR3 nucleotides read TGCAGTGCTAGAGATTGGAAAGAGACCCAGTACTTC. Translating gives CSARDWKETQYF. The rearrangement joins TRBV20-1 to TRBJ2-5; D call uncertain. The length of the CDR3 is 12 residues. Between the trimmed V and J ends, which lost 0 bases and 3 bases, there was a span of 5 bases. Germline V gives CDR1 DFQATT, CDR2 SNEGSKA (reference sequence).

This clonotype turned up a few times. This chain joins TRBV5-1 and TRBJ2-7; no reliable D call. With 0 bases removed from V and 6 bases from J, the gap between germline ends came to 13 bases. Germline loops: CDR1 SGHRS, CDR2 YFSETQ. The CDR3 is 14 amino acids. CDR3: CASSLARQAPEQYF. CDR3 sequence (DNA): TGCGCCAGCAGCTTGGCCCGACAAGCCCCCGAGCAGTACTTC.

This clonotype was detected many times. The chain combines TRBV20-1 with TRBJ2-5; TRBD2 matches 10 bases. V lost 1 base and J lost 2; bases outside the gene matches: 7. The CDR3 extends over 16 amino acids. Germline assignment: CDR1 DFQATT and CDR2 SNEGSKA (reference sequence). The CDR3 sequence: CSARARGLAPQETQYF. In DNA, the CDR3 is TGCAGTGCTAGAGCCCGGGGACTAGCGCCTCAAGAGACCCAGTACTTC.

The rearrangement links TRBV12-3 or TRBV12-4 to TRBJ2-1, with no clear D. V dropped 3 bases and J dropped 7 bases, with 13 bases sitting between them. The CDR3 runs to 14 residues. The CDR3 reads CASSFQPEGNEQFF. The CDR3 coding sequence is TGTGCCAGCAGTTTCCAGCCGGAAGGTAATGAGCAGTTCTTC.

This clonotype was seen more than once but under ten times. The chain couples TRBV5-6 to TRBJ2-1; no clear D. The V gene lost 1 base and the J gene lost 9 bases, with 11 bases spanning the gap. CDR3 length: 13 amino acids. Looked up from germline, CDR1 is SGHDT and CDR2 is YYEEEE. The CDR3 DNA follows: TGTGCCAGCAGCTTGAAACTTAGAGGTGAGCAGTTCTTC. It specifies CASSLKLRGEQFF.